This T cell receptor (beta chain) was sequenced for a study of T cell changes during pregnancy in multiple sclerosis. The assay was immunoSEQ multiplex PCR, and TCRdb's table has in-frame clones only and misses some. This sample has approximately 50,000 clones; approximately 90% occur once, and the top ten carry roughly a tenth. CDR1 and CDR2 from the germline V gene are GTSNPN and SVGIG (reference sequence). Trimming pared 0 bases from V and 5 bases from J, leaving 8 bases between. This CDR3 is built from 13 residues. The source was CD8+ T cells from peripheral blood mononuclear cells, collected after pregnancy. The sequence derives from a female donor with multiple sclerosis, enrolled in a pregnancy study. The chain carries TRBV30 and TRBJ2-1, with D unclear. CDR3 nucleotide sequence: TGTGCCTGGAGTGTAACGAGTCACAATGAGCAGTTCTTC. Its translation is CAWSVTSHNEQFF.